One T cell receptor beta chain is described in this entry. This clonotype was seen repeatedly, ten times or more. The antigen it binds to is not known. No much larger clone exists at a distance of one base, and base qualities are not known. This sample was taken from a study of human T cells and chemical hapten exposure (dated by TCRdb to the early 2020s). Notes on the research overall: For sensitization, 2% DPC in acetone was applied to a 2 cm by 2 cm area of upper inner arm skin. This study followed changes in the peripheral blood TCR repertoire in vivo during primary and secondary sensitization of alopecia patients to the hapten diphenylcyclopropenone (DPC). Alopecia areata with under or over 50% scalp involvement, alopecia totalis and alopecia universalis were represented in the patient cohort, which was mostly female. Throughout the study period of roughly 24 weeks, patients also received therapeutic DPC doses to the scalp every week. Blood samples were taken from patients before sensitization (week 0) and at 2, 6 and about 24 weeks after DPC sensitization. Blood for TCR sequencing was provided by twenty-nine alopecia patients at one to four time points (pre-sensitization, 2, 6 and 24 weeks). Patch testing was done on the upper back using Finn chambers containing 0.01% DPC, and results were scored after 6 days according to International Contact Dermatitis Research Group standards. Libraries were pooled for sequencing, and variation in per-sample TCR yields was attributed mainly to small differences in library volumes within the pool. Overall results and qualifications from the work: Significantly more large CDR3 similarity clusters were formed by expanded TCRs than by pre-sensitization or healthy control sets, consistent with antigen-driven responses. A positive correlation was found between the number of PT1 expanded TCRs and patch test score, with significance reached at thresholds 8, 16 and 32 but not 4. DPC sensitization did not change how many TCRs were above 1 in 1000 frequency, and no evidence was found of alterations in global repertoire structure. Alopecia, a presumed autoimmune disease, was present in all patients, so the immune response of the patients might differ from that of healthy individuals. After repeated subsampling, changes were observed in the strength of the expansion versus patch-test correlation and in the threshold at which the correlation became significant.

Germline trimming amounts to 5 bases on V and 5 bases on J, with 5 as the count of junction bases outside the gene matches. From the germline V gene (reference sequence), CDR1 is SEHNR and CDR2 is FQNEAQ. The CDR3 holds 15 amino acids from the cysteine to the phenylalanine. The retained sequence is limited to the CDR3, 45 bases, with the frame set at the first base. In light of the paper, this sample's time point label describes: pre-sensitization, week 0. Read against the paper, the sample's treatment or condition label means: therapeutic diphenylcyclopropenone sensitization with weekly scalp DPC. At each patch-test visit, blood was drawn before the patch test was applied. Patients were eligible if aged 18 to 70, diagnosed with alopecia and judged suitable for DPC therapy, and pregnant patients were excluded. Total RNA was extracted from unfractionated whole blood collected in Tempus Blood RNA tubes.

Receptor amplification or capture employed RACE. For sequencing, a NextSeq 500 was employed. During library preparation, unique molecular identifiers were attached to individual cDNA molecules so that TCRs could be counted in a quantitative, reproducible way. Each blood RNA sample was used to sequence both TCR alpha and TCR beta chains. In the source study's methods: The median number of TCRs per sample was over 85,000, ranging from 23,224 to 690,600. V, J and CDR3 annotation of the TCR reads was performed with the Decombinator software suite. Every sample was subsampled to the same number of TCRs (28,000) for the PS versus PT1 abundance plots. TCRs were defined as expanded if absent before sensitization and observed at least eight times at the 2-week time point. TCRdb redid the processing of the public reads, applying fastp at Q25 and MiXCR, and retained in-frame beta chains. Entries are consolidated by CDR3 protein sequence, retaining the most common genes and DNA. These V and J calls originate from TCRdb's pipeline instead of the authors' own analysis. The sample data list tens of thousands of distinct CDR3 sequences, and over 9% of these were observed just once. Of the sample, about 8.9% is held by the ten largest clones.

The sequence is built from TRBV7-9 and TRBJ1-4, and 10 bases in between align with TRBD1. This clonotype was sampled from a man aged 40-49 years with alopecia areata. Some clones in this sample may be carry-over from other donors' samples. The sequencing here drew on whole blood, taken in connection with sensitization to the hapten diphenylcyclopropenone (DPC). At the DNA level, the sequence is TGTGCCAGCAGCGGAGACAGGGGGCTCAATGAAAAACTGTTTTTT. The encoded protein is CASSGDRGLNEKLFF.